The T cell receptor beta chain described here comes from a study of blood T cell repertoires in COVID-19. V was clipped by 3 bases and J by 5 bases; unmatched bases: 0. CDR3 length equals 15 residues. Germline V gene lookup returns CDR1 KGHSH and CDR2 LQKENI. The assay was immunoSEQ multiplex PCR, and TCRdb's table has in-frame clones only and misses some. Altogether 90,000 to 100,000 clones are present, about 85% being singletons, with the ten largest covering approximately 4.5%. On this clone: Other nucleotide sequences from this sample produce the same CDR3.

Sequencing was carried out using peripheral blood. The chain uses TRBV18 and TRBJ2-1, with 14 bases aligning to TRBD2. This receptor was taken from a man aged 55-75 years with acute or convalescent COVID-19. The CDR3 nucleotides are TGTGCCAGCTCACCGGGACTAGCGGGAGACAATGAGCAGTTCTTC. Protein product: CASSPGLAGDNEQFF.